These 13 T cell receptor beta chains were sequenced from one sample in a study of blood T cell repertoires in COVID-19. Only in-frame clones appear in the TCRdb table, and some are missing; sequencing was by immunoSEQ multiplex PCR. This repertoire shows 25,000 to 35,000 clones, about 85% found once; its top ten account for under 6%. The sequencing sample was made of peripheral blood. The receptor set was obtained from a man aged 55 to 70 with active COVID-19.

The rearrangement links TRBV9 to TRBJ2-1; 12 nucleotides line up with TRBD2. J lost 0 bases, V lost 0 bases, and 1 base had no gene match. This CDR3 spans 17 amino acids. The V gene's germline CDR1 is SGDLS and CDR2 YYNGEE. The CDR3 loop reads CASSVASGGGSYNEQFF. CDR3 DNA: TGTGCCAGCAGCGTAGCTAGCGGGGGGGGCTCCTACAATGAGCAGTTCTTC.

The rearrangement joins TRBV7-6 to TRBJ1-6; 10 nucleotides agree with TRBD1. The CDR3 is 16 residues long. V was clipped by 5 bases and J by 7 bases; unmatched bases: 8. Germline lookup yields CDR1 SGHVS and CDR2 FNYEAQ. CDR3 residues: CASSTMTGGRNSPLHF. The CDR3 DNA reads TGTGCCAGCAGCACCATGACAGGGGGCCGGAATTCACCCCTCCACTTT.

CDR3 DNA: TGTGCCTGGAATCGGGGTTTGAACACTGAAGCTTTCTTT. It yields the protein CAWNRGLNTEAFF. This chain joins TRBV30 and TRBJ1-1, with D hard to call. The CDR3 is 13 residues long. V lost 4 bases, J lost 0 bases, and 9 bases lay in between. Germline V gene sequence: CDR1 GTSNPN, CDR2 SVGIG (reference sequence).

The genes are TRBV7-9 and TRBJ2-2; a weak D match, TRBD1 (6 bases). Germline V lookup: CDR1 SEHNR, CDR2 FQNEAQ (reference sequence). The CDR3 extends over 12 amino acids. Trimming took 10 bases from V and 7 from J, leaving 13 bases between them. The CDR3 region has the DNA TGTGCCATCCACAGGGTTGGCGGGGAGCTGTTTTTT. This sequence encodes CAIHRVGGELFF.

The chain links TRBV2 to TRBJ1-1, with D possibly TRBD1 on 6 matching bases. CDR3 length: 12 amino acids. CDR1 is SNHLY, CDR2 FYNNEI, per germline. V was pared by 8 bases and J by 10 bases, with 17 bases between. Here the CDR3 reads CASSQGPKAAFF. CDR3 DNA: TGTGCCAGCTCTCAGGGGCCCAAGGCAGCTTTCTTT.

V and J are TRBV6-1 and TRBJ2-7; 8 nucleotides align to TRBD1. Unmatched junction bases numbered 7, after V lost 3 bases and J lost 3 bases. This CDR3 has 15 amino acids. CDR1 is MNHNS and CDR2 is SASEGT in the germline V gene. CDR3 in DNA: TGTGCCAGCAGTGACCCCAGGGGGCTATACTACGAGCAGTACTTC. It yields the protein CASSDPRGLYYEQYF.

The V and J genes are TRBV7-3 and TRBJ2-1; 7 nucleotides match TRBD1. This CDR3 has 16 amino acids. Germline CDR1 is SGHTA and CDR2 is FQGTGA. V lost 4 bases, J lost 4 bases, and 10 bases stayed unmatched. The CDR3 nucleotides read TGTGCCAGCAGCTCACCCCAAAGGGGGCGGTACAATGAGCAGTTCTTC. It is translated as CASSSPQRGRYNEQFF.

The genes are TRBV11-2 and TRBJ1-1; D ambiguous. V lost 5 bases and J lost 1, with 11 bases in between. Germline V lookup: CDR1 SGHAT, CDR2 FQNNGV. The length of the CDR3 is 14 residues. The CDR3, as DNA: TGTGCCAGCAGCCCCCAAAGAGGGAACACTGAAGCTTTCTTT. Translating it yields CASSPQRGNTEAFF. The entire variable domain, with the rest obtained from reference TRBV11-2 and TRBJ1-1, is as follows: EAGVAQSPRYKIIEKRQSVAFWCNPISGHATLYWYQQILGQGPKLLIQFQNNGVVDDSQLPKDRFSAERLKGVDSTLKIQPAKLEDSAVYLCASSPQRGNTEAFFGQGTRLTVV.

In its sample, this clone was seen a few times. J is TRBJ1-5 and V is TRBV10-1; D not resolved. In germline, CDR1 is WNHNN, CDR2 SYGVQD (reference sequence). CDR3 size: 13 residues. Trimming pared 3 bases from V and 4 bases from J, leaving 7 bases between. This chain's CDR3 is CASSEVQNQPQHF. CDR3 DNA sequence: TGCGCCAGCAGTGAAGTCCAGAATCAGCCCCAGCATTTT.

V gene TRBV4-2 combines with J gene TRBJ1-3; D may be TRBD1 (6 bases). The germline gives CDR1 LGHNA, CDR2 YNFKEQ. The CDR3 is made up of 16 amino acids. The V and J ends lost 1 base and 2 bases respectively, with 12 bases between them. The CDR3 DNA reads TGTGCCAGCAGCCAAGGCTCACAGGGAACTGGAAACACCATATATTTT. This gives the protein CASSQGSQGTGNTIYF.

The chain couples TRBV11-2 to TRBJ1-6; the match to TRBD1 covers 7 bases. Germline V gene sequence: CDR1 SGHAT, CDR2 FQNNGV. The CDR3 runs to 16 residues. V lost 1 base, J lost 10 bases, and 10 bases stayed unmatched. For the CDR3, the DNA is TGTGCCAGCAGCTTAGCGGTTGGAGGGGGCAGGTCACCCCTCCACTTT. It specifies CASSLAVGGGRSPLHF.

The chain is built from TRBV28 and TRBJ2-1; 7 nucleotides agree with TRBD1. The CDR3 is 13 residues long. The V gene end was trimmed by 10 bases and the J gene end by 2 bases; junction bases not matched to a gene: 5. Germline V gene data show CDR1 as MDHEN and CDR2 as SYDVKM. The CDR3 sequence is CATLGQPYNEQFF. The CDR3 DNA sequence: TGTGCCACCCTGGGACAGCCCTACAATGAGCAGTTCTTC. The full variable domain, completed using reference TRBV28 and TRBJ2-1, is DVKVTQSSRYLVKRTGEKVFLECVQDMDHENMFWYRQDPGLGLRLIYFSYDVKMKEKGDIPEGYSVSREKKERFSLILESASTNQTSMYLCATLGQPYNEQFFGPGTRLTVL.

The rearrangement uses TRBV3-1 (or the pseudogene TRBV3-2) and TRBJ1-2, with unresolved D. This CDR3 region has 13 residues. The ends were cut back, 0 bases at V and 9 bases at J, with 11 bases in the middle. The germline gives CDR1 LGHDT, CDR2 YNNKEL (reference sequence). The CDR3 protein is CASSQDSQYSYTF. The CDR3 DNA reads TGTGCCAGCAGCCAAGATTCACAGTACAGCTACACCTTC.